One and the same sample provided the 31 T cell receptor beta chains below, sequenced in a study of T cells in Graves' hyperthyroidism and ophthalmopathy. RNA transcripts yielded amplified TCR beta CDR3 regions. The HTBI primer set drove a first-round RT-PCR of the TCR CDR3. MiXCR was run by TCRdb on the multiplex PCR reads, yielding one entry per CDR3 protein. The sample records a few hundred thousand distinct CDR3 sequences, about 20% being singletons. The source material was blood. The receptors come from a man between 18 and 29 years old with Graves' hyperthyroidism.

This clonotype was recorded many times. V and J are TRBV28 and TRBJ1-5; D remains ambiguous. CDR3 size: 14 residues. Germline values: CDR1 MDHEN, CDR2 SYDVKM. Deletions cut 3 bases from V and 4 bases from J, with 10 bases between. Written as DNA, the CDR3 is TGTGCCAGCAGTTTCGGACCCGGGAATCAGCCCCAGCATTTT. It yields the protein CASSFGPGNQPQHF.

This clonotype came up many times. This chain links TRBV10-3 with TRBJ1-2, with 9 nucleotides matching TRBD1. The CDR3 has 14 residues. V lost 4 bases, J lost 3 bases, and 3 bases stayed unmatched. Germline V gives CDR1 ENHRY, CDR2 SYGVKD. CDR3 nucleotide sequence: TGTGCCATCAGTGGTCGACAGGGGGACTATGGCTACACCTTC. Translating gives CAISGRQGDYGYTF.

This clonotype was found many times. The chain uses TRBV20-1 and TRBJ1-2, with 9 positions matching TRBD1. There are 11 residues in the CDR3. The germline V gene encodes CDR1 DFQATT and CDR2 SNEGSKA (reference sequence). With 8 bases clipped from V and 6 bases from J, the junction kept 4 bases outside the gene matches. The CDR3 loop is CSSDRGNGYTF. CDR3 nucleotides: TGCAGTTCGGACAGGGGCAATGGCTACACCTTC.

Ten or more counts support this clonotype. The chain is built from TRBV6-5 and TRBJ1-1, with 10 nucleotides matching TRBD1. V shed 2 bases and J 5 bases; nucleotides not matched to a gene: 5. Germline CDR1 and CDR2: MNHEY and SVGAGI. This CDR3 has 15 residues. The CDR3, as DNA: TGTGCCAGCAGTTACCCCCGGGACAGGGGTACTGAAGCTTTCTTT. As protein: CASSYPRDRGTEAFF.

CDR3 loop: CAISALGLAEETQYF. In DNA, the CDR3 is TGTGCCATCAGTGCGCTGGGACTAGCGGAAGAGACCCAGTACTTC. The rearrangement joins TRBV10-3 to TRBJ2-5, with 11 bases fitting TRBD2. From germline, CDR1 is ENHRY and CDR2 SYGVKD. The CDR3 runs to 15 residues. Losses at the gene ends were 4 bases for V and 3 bases for J; bases not matched to a gene: 4.

At least ten counts were recorded for this clonotype. The chain recombines TRBV12-3 or TRBV12-4 with TRBJ1-5, with 10 bases identical to TRBD1. There are 15 residues in the CDR3. Trimming cost V 6 bases and J 6 bases; bases outside gene matches: 8. The CDR3 loop is CASSRETGGRQPQHF. The CDR3 coding sequence is TGTGCCAGCAGCCGAGAGACAGGGGGCCGTCAGCCCCAGCATTTT.

This clonotype was seen many times. The CDR3 sequence is CATSDSNRAYTDTQYF. The CDR3 DNA follows: TGTGCCACCAGTGACTCGAACAGGGCTTACACAGATACGCAGTATTTT. The gene calls are TRBV24-1 and TRBJ2-3, with D possibly matching TRBD1 (6 bases). V was cut by 4 bases and J by 2 bases, with 15 bases left in between. Germline values: CDR1 KGHDR, CDR2 SFDVKD. CDR3 length: 16 amino acids.

In its sample, this clonotype was seen a few times. The CDR3: CASSSKNIQYF. The CDR3 bases are TGTGCCAGCAGTTCCAAAAACATTCAGTACTTC. V usage is TRBV6-5 and J usage is TRBJ2-4; D remains unclear. The CDR3 has 11 amino acids. V was pared by 4 bases and J by 2 bases, with 0 bases between. Germline V gene lookup returns CDR1 MNHEY and CDR2 SVGAGI.

In its sample, this clonotype was seen many times. The rearrangement links TRBV6-1 to TRBJ1-5, with D maybe TRBD1 (5 bases). This CDR3 spans 14 amino acids. The germline gives CDR1 MNHNS, CDR2 SASEGT. Trimming cost V 1 base and J 6 bases, with 10 bases left between them. CDR3 sequence (DNA): TGTGCCAGCAGTGAAGTAGGGGTCGGTCAGCCCCAGCATTTT. Protein product: CASSEVGVGQPQHF.

This clonotype came up many times. V and J are TRBV5-1 and TRBJ1-1, with 7 bases lining up with TRBD1. After removal of 3 bases from V and 1 base from J, the junction contained 3 bases not matched to a gene. This CDR3 is built from 14 residues. Germline assignment: CDR1 SGHRS and CDR2 YFSETQ. CDR3 sequence reads: CASSSTGSNTEAFF. CDR3 sequence (DNA): TGCGCCAGCAGCTCGACAGGGTCGAACACTGAAGCTTTCTTT.

This clonotype was recorded many times. This rearrangement joins TRBV15 to TRBJ1-1; 11 bases are a match to TRBD1. Unmatched junction bases numbered 13, after V lost 7 bases and J lost 6 bases. The CDR3 totals 16 residues. CDR1 and CDR2 from the germline V gene are LNHNV and YYDKDF (reference sequence). In nucleotides, the CDR3 is TGTGCCACCATCCCGGTGCCGGGACAGGGGGACCCTGAAGCTTTCTTT. It translates to CATIPVPGQGDPEAFF.

The V call is TRBV20-1, the J call TRBJ2-7; D gene uncertain. V lost 0 bases and J 2 bases, leaving 8 bases between the germline ends. CDR3 length: 13 amino acids. CDR1 and CDR2 from the germline V gene are DFQATT and SNEGSKA (reference sequence). Here the CDR3 reads CSARDSVTYEQYF. The DNA for the CDR3 is TGCAGTGCTAGAGATTCGGTAACCTACGAGCAGTACTTC.

A few counts support this clonotype. The rearrangement joins TRBV5-1 to TRBJ1-2, with D maybe TRBD1 (6 bases). CDR1 and CDR2 (germline): SGHRS, YFSETQ. Trimming took off 7 bases at V and 5 bases at J, with 12 bases between the two ends. This CDR3 is 12 amino acids long. The chain's CDR3 is CASADRMYGYTF. The CDR3 coding sequence is TGCGCCAGCGCCGACAGGATGTATGGCTACACCTTC.

This clonotype was counted many times. The gene calls are TRBV6-1 and TRBJ1-1; D ambiguous. V lost 5 bases and J 5 bases, leaving 21 bases between the germline ends. The V gene's germline CDR1 is MNHNS and CDR2 SASEGT. The CDR3 has 16 amino acids. The CDR3 nucleotides read TGTGCCAGCAGTAGGACCCCCTTGGGGAAGAGTACTGAAGCTTTCTTT. Residues: CASSRTPLGKSTEAFF.

In its sample, this clonotype was seen many times. The gene calls are TRBV30 and TRBJ1-5; D gene unclear. V shed 2 bases and J shed 6 bases, with 14 bases lying between them. CDR1 GTSNPN and CDR2 SVGIG come from the germline V gene (reference sequence). This CDR3 contains 14 residues. The CDR3 loop reads CAWSPDSGGQPQHF. DNA of the CDR3: TGTGCCTGGAGTCCCGATTCAGGAGGTCAGCCCCAGCATTTT.

The genes are TRBV27 and TRBJ2-7, with 10 bases that match TRBD1. This CDR3 comprises 15 residues. With V trimmed by 5 bases and J by 4 bases, 8 bases remained unmatched. Germline V lookup: CDR1 MNHEY, CDR2 SMNVEV (reference sequence). In DNA, the CDR3 is TGTGCCAGCAGTCAAAGACAGGGGGCCAATTACGAGCAGTACTTC. Protein sequence: CASSQRQGANYEQYF.

This clonotype was observed a few times. The chain combines TRBV12-3 or TRBV12-4 with TRBJ2-5; 12 bases are a match to TRBD1. The CDR3 has 15 amino acids. The V gene end was trimmed by 5 bases and the J gene end by 4 bases; junction bases not matched to a gene: 5. CDR3 bases: TGTGCCAGCAGTCCGGGACAGGGGGCGGGAGAGACCCAGTACTTC. Translated: CASSPGQGAGETQYF.

In its sample, this clonotype was seen many times. The genes are TRBV4-1 and TRBJ2-7; a weak D match, TRBD1 (6 bases). In germline, CDR1 is MGHRA, CDR2 YSYEKL. V lost 0 bases to trimming and J lost 0 bases, with 12 bases between them. This CDR3 comprises 16 residues. The CDR3 DNA follows: TGCGCCAGCAGCCAAGAAGCCACAGGGCTCTCCTACGAGCAGTACTTC. Its protein product is CASSQEATGLSYEQYF.

V usage is TRBV18 and J usage is TRBJ1-5; weak D call: TRBD1 (6 bases). The CDR3 spans 14 residues. V dropped 2 bases and J dropped 5 bases, with 10 bases sitting between them. Germline V gene sequence: CDR1 KGHSH, CDR2 LQKENI. The CDR3 DNA follows: TGTGCCAGCTCACCATACAGGGCGGATCAGCCCCAGCATTTT. Its protein is CASSPYRADQPQHF.

At least ten counts were recorded for this clonotype. The chain recombines TRBV6-5 with TRBJ1-5, with 7 bases that match TRBD1. CDR1 and CDR2 from the germline V gene are MNHEY and SVGAGI. The V segment lost 7 bases and the J segment 3 bases; nucleotides outside the gene matches: 6. The CDR3 sequence is 14 residues long. The CDR3 nucleotides read TGTGCCAGCAACCCTACAGGGGCCAATCAGCCCCAGCATTTT. This translates into CASNPTGANQPQHF.

This clonotype was observed many times. This chain connects TRBV12-3 or TRBV12-4 to TRBJ2-5; D not certain. Deletions cut 3 bases from V and 5 bases from J, with 10 bases between. The CDR3 loop spans 13 amino acids. The CDR3 DNA is TGTGCCAGCAGTTTGACCACGTGGGAGACCCAGTACTTC. Encoded protein: CASSLTTWETQYF.

This clonotype was recorded a few times. The J gene is TRBJ2-7, the V gene TRBV13; D gene unclear. There are 14 residues in the CDR3. Germline CDR1 PRHDT, CDR2 FYEKMQ (reference sequence). V lost 0 bases and J lost 2, with 8 bases in between. The CDR3 region is CASSLGRSAYEQYF. The CDR3, as DNA: TGTGCCAGCAGCTTAGGCAGGTCTGCCTACGAGCAGTACTTC. The variable domain in full, completed from reference TRBV13 and TRBJ2-7, reads AAGVIQSPRHLIKEKRETATLKCYPIPRHDTVYWYQQGPGQDPQFLISFYEKMQSDKGSIPDRFSAQQFSDYHSELNMSSLELGDSALYFCASSLGRSAYEQYFGPGTRLTVT.

This chain links TRBV20-1 with TRBJ2-7; 10 bases map to TRBD1. The CDR3 has 14 amino acids. Germline lookup yields CDR1 DFQATT and CDR2 SNEGSKA (reference sequence). The CDR3 region is CSITGTGDIYEQYF. CDR3 coding DNA: TGCAGCATAACCGGGACAGGGGACATCTACGAGCAGTACTTC.

V and J are TRBV10-1 and TRBJ1-5; 9 positions agree with TRBD1. Per the germline V gene, CDR1 is WNHNN and CDR2 is SYGVQD (reference sequence). J gave up 1 base and V 4 bases, and 8 bases lay outside the gene matches. The CDR3 has 17 residues. CDR3 amino acids: CASSALTGTGSNQPQHF. In nucleotides, the CDR3 is TGCGCCAGCAGTGCGCTAACCGGGACAGGGAGCAATCAGCCCCAGCATTTT.

This clonotype was seen repeatedly, ten times or more. This rearrangement joins TRBV7-9 to TRBJ2-7, with TRBD1 matching over 8 bases. V was clipped by 4 bases and J by 5 bases; unmatched bases: 7. CDR3 length equals 14 residues. Per the germline V gene, CDR1 is SEHNR and CDR2 is FQNEAQ (reference sequence). The DNA of the CDR3 is TGTGCCAGCAGCTCCGGACAGGGTGTCAACGAGCAGTACTTC. The encoded protein is CASSSGQGVNEQYF.

This clonotype was observed many times. This rearrangement joins TRBV11-2 to TRBJ1-1; the D is unclear. The ends were cut back, 5 bases at V and 4 bases at J, with 17 bases in the middle. CDR3 size: 15 residues. Germline CDR1 and CDR2: SGHAT and FQNNGV. CDR3 residues: CASSVDLGLRTEAFF. The CDR3 region has the DNA TGTGCCAGCAGCGTCGATTTGGGGTTGCGCACTGAAGCTTTCTTT.

This clonotype was detected ten times or more. V gene TRBV12-3 or TRBV12-4 combines with J gene TRBJ1-1, with 7 bases identical to TRBD1. J lost 4 bases, V lost 3 bases, and 5 bases had no gene match. The CDR3 sequence is 14 residues long. CDR3 protein: CASSFQGGGTEAFF. The CDR3 nucleotides read TGTGCCAGCAGTTTTCAAGGGGGCGGCACTGAAGCTTTCTTT.

This clonotype came up many times. The chain is built from TRBV28 and TRBJ1-2; D gene ambiguous. Looked up from germline, CDR1 is MDHEN and CDR2 is SYDVKM. The CDR3 spans 12 residues. V was trimmed by 2 bases and J by 10 bases, leaving 11 bases between them. The CDR3 loop reads CASSLVPGPYTF. The CDR3, as DNA: TGTGCCAGCAGTTTAGTCCCGGGTCCCTACACCTTC.

This clonotype was observed at least ten times. V and J are TRBV29-1 and TRBJ2-5; D possibly uses TRBD1 or TRBD2 (5 bases each). The V end was cut by 4 bases, the J end by 4 bases, with 10 bases between. The CDR3 consists of 12 residues. Per germline, CDR1 SQVTM and CDR2 ANQGSEA. The CDR3 protein is CSVAQGRETQYF. CDR3 DNA: TGCAGCGTTGCCCAGGGACGAGAGACCCAGTACTTC.

This clonotype was counted many times. V gene TRBV30 combines with J gene TRBJ1-5; no definite D call. Trimming removed 0 bases from V and 0 bases from J, with 6 bases in between. The germline CDR1 and CDR2 sequences are GTSNPN and SVGIG (reference sequence). The CDR3 sequence is 14 residues long. CDR3 sequence: CAWSVRYSNQPQHF. In DNA form, the CDR3 reads TGTGCCTGGAGTGTACGGTATAGCAATCAGCCCCAGCATTTT.

The gene calls are TRBV7-6 and TRBJ2-2; D not resolved. Germline CDR1 and CDR2: SGHVS and FNYEAQ. V dropped 11 bases and J dropped 2 bases, with 15 bases sitting between them. The CDR3 is made up of 14 amino acids. As DNA, the CDR3 is TGTGCCTCTCGGACCCAATATAACACCGGGGAGCTGTTTTTT. Its protein is CASRTQYNTGELFF.